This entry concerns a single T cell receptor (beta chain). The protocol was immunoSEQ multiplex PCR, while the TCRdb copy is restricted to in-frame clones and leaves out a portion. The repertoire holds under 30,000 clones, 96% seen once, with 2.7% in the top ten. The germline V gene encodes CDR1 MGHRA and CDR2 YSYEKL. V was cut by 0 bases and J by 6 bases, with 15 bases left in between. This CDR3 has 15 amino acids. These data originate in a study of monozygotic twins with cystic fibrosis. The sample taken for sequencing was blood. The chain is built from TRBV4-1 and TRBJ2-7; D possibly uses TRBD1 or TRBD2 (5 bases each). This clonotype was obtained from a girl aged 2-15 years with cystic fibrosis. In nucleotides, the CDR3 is TGCGCCAGCAGCCAAGAATCGGGGCCTTATGGCGAGCAGTACTTC. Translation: CASSQESGPYGEQYF.